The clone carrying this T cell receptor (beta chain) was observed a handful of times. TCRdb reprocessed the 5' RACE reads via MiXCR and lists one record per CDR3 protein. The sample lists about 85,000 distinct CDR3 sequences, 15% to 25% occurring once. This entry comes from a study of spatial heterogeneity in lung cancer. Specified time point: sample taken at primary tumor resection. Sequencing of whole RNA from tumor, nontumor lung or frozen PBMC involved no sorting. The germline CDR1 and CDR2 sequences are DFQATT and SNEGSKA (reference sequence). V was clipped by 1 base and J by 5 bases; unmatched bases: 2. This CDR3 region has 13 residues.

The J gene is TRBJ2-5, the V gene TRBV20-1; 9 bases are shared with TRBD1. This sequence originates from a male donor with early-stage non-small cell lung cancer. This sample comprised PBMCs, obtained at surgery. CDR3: CSARGQGDETQYF. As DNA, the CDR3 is TGCAGTGCTAGAGGACAGGGGGACGAGACCCAGTACTTC.